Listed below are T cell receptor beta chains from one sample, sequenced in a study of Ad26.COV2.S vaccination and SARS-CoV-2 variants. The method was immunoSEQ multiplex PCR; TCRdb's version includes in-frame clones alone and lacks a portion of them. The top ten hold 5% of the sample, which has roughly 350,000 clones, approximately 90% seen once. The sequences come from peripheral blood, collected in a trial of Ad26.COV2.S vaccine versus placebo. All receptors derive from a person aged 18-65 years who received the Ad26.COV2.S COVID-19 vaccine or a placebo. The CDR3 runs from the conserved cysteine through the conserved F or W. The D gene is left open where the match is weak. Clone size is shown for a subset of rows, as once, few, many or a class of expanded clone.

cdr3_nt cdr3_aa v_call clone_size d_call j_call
TGTGCCAGCAGCTTTGTCTACAGGAGGAACACCGGGGAGCTGTTTTTT CASSFVYRRNTGELFF TRBV7-2 . . TRBJ2-2
TGTGCCAGTTTTGACAGGGGAGCAACTAATGAAAAACTGTTTTTT CASFDRGATNEKLFF TRBV19 . TRBD1 TRBJ1-4
TGTGCCATCAGTGAGTCGATAGCGGGAGGGACAGATACGCAGTATTTT CAISESIAGGTDTQYF TRBV10-3 . TRBD2 TRBJ2-3
TGTGCCAGTACCAGAGGACAGGGGAGGGCTTTCAATGGCTACACCTTC CASTRGQGRAFNGYTF TRBV19 . TRBD1 TRBJ1-2
TGTGCCAGCAGCTTAGCGTGGGGGACAGGCTACACTGAAGCTTTCTTT CASSLAWGTGYTEAFF TRBV7-8 . TRBD1 TRBJ1-1
TGTGCAAGTCGCTTAGGTGGGTTCTTGGCCACCAATCAGCCCCAGCATTTT CASRLGGFLATNQPQHF TRBV12-2 . . TRBJ1-5
TGTGCCAGCAGTCTCGGGACAGATGGGACGCCGCAGTACTTC CASSLGTDGTPQYF TRBV6-5 . TRBD1 TRBJ2-7
TGCGCCAGCAGCTTGGTAACGGACGGAAACAATGAGCAGTTCTTC CASSLVTDGNNEQFF TRBV5-1 . . TRBJ2-1
TGTGCCAGCAGTGAAGGACTGGGGGCTAGCGGGAGACATGAGCAGTTCTTC CASSEGLGASGRHEQFF TRBV25-1 . TRBD2 TRBJ2-1
TGTGCCACCAGCAGACCAAATTCAGGGAAAGGAGGAAACACCATATATTTT CATSRPNSGKGGNTIYF TRBV15 . . TRBJ1-3
TGTGCCAGCAGCCCGCAACACGGCTCCTATAATTCACCCCTCCACTTT CASSPQHGSYNSPLHF TRBV28 many . TRBJ1-6
TGTGCCATCAGTGGGACCTTAGCGGGAAACACCATATATTTT CAISGTLAGNTIYF TRBV10-3 . . TRBJ1-3
TGTGCCAGCAGCCAACCGGGGACTAGCGGGGAGGAGACCCAGTACTTC CASSQPGTSGEETQYF TRBV7-2 . TRBD2 TRBJ2-5
TGTGCCATCAGTGAGTCTCAGAAAGGAGAGACCCAGTACTTC CAISESQKGETQYF TRBV10-3 . . TRBJ2-5
TGTGCCAGCAGCTGGGGGTCGGGGAATGAAAAACTGTTTTTT CASSWGSGNEKLFF TRBV7-9 . . TRBJ1-4
TGTGCCAGCAGCCAATCTCGCTCAGGCTTCAATGAGCAGTTCTTC CASSQSRSGFNEQFF TRBV16 . . TRBJ2-1
TGTGCCAGCAGCTTGGCCTCCCTGGGGCAAAACATTCAGTACTTC CASSLASLGQNIQYF TRBV5-5 . . TRBJ2-4
TGTGCCAGCAGTGACCGACAGGGCAATCAGCCCCAGCATTTT CASSDRQGNQPQHF TRBV6-1 . . TRBJ1-5
TGTGCCAGCAGCTCCTTGAAAGAGCAGTACTTC CASSSLKEQYF TRBV5-6 once . TRBJ2-7
TGCAGTGCTACAGGGGCCGTCGAGCAGTACTTC CSATGAVEQYF TRBV20-1 . . TRBJ2-7
TGTGCCAGCAGCTTACAGGCCTACGAGCAGTACTTC CASSLQAYEQYF TRBV5-6 . . TRBJ2-7
TGCGCCAGCAGTCAATCCTCAATTTCCTACGAGCAGTACTTC CASSQSSISYEQYF TRBV23-1 once . TRBJ2-7
TGCAGTGCTAGAGCCCTCTATGGCTACACCTTC CSARALYGYTF TRBV20-1 . . TRBJ1-2
TGTGCCAGCAGTGCGGGGTTCGACTATGGCTACACCTTC CASSAGFDYGYTF TRBV28 . . TRBJ1-2
TGTGCCATCAGTGCGGTCGGGGAGCTGTTTTTT CAISAVGELFF TRBV10-3 . . TRBJ2-2
TGTGCCAGCGGGGAGCGGGGAAACTATGGCTACACCTTC CASGERGNYGYTF TRBV27 . . TRBJ1-2
TGTGCCAGTAGTATACTTCGGCTAGCGGGGGGCGGAGGCACAGATACGCAGTATTTT CASSILRLAGGGGTDTQYF TRBV19 . TRBD2 TRBJ2-3
TGTGCCAGCAGCTTAAGGGGCACCGGGGAGCTGTTTTTT CASSLRGTGELFF TRBV7-9 . . TRBJ2-2
TGTGCCAGCAGCGTAGAGGGGACAGGTTTTGCCAACAATGAGCAGTTCTTC CASSVEGTGFANNEQFF TRBV9 . TRBD1 TRBJ2-1
TGTGCCAGCAGCTTAGATCTGGAGCTCGCGTACTCTGGGGCCAACGTCCTGACTTTC CASSLDLELAYSGANVLTF TRBV11-3 . . TRBJ2-6
TGTGCCAGCAGTTACGCTAGCGCCGGGACAGCAGGGGATACGCAGTATTTT CASSYASAGTAGDTQYF TRBV6-2/TRBV6-3 . . TRBJ2-3
TGTGCCAGCAGTTACCCCAGGACCGAAAACCTTCGACAGTACGAGCAGTACTTC CASSYPRTENLRQYEQYF TRBV6-2/TRBV6-3 . . TRBJ2-7
TGTGCCAGCAGTGAGGCCGGCGTGAGCGGTGGCTACACCTTC CASSEAGVSGGYTF TRBV2 . . TRBJ1-2
TGTGCCAGTAGTATAGTGGGAGGACAGGGGGCTACAGATACGCAGTATTTT CASSIVGGQGATDTQYF TRBV19 . TRBD1 TRBJ2-3
TGTGCCAGTCGAAATCCGGGACAGGGGTCTGGAAACACCATATATTTT CASRNPGQGSGNTIYF TRBV19 . TRBD1 TRBJ1-3
TGCGCCAGCAGCTATACCCCAGACAGAGGTGAGCAGTTCTTC CASSYTPDRGEQFF TRBV5-1 . . TRBJ2-1
TGTGCCAGCAGCCCCACGGGGAACACTGAAGCTTTCTTT CASSPTGNTEAFF TRBV3-1/TRBV3-2 . . TRBJ1-1
TGTGCCAGCAGCGCAGAACCTCCGGGGCGCGCTTGGGAAAAACTGTTTTTT CASSAEPPGRAWEKLFF TRBV27 . . TRBJ1-4
TGTGCCAGCAGTGACCGCCCCGGACAGGGTGGCAATCAGCCCCAGCATTTT CASSDRPGQGGNQPQHF TRBV6-1 . TRBD1 TRBJ1-5
TGTGCCAGCAGCCCCCAGGTAGCGGGAGTGGCAGATACGCAGTATTTT CASSPQVAGVADTQYF TRBV9 . TRBD2 TRBJ2-3
TGTGCCACCAGGACAGCCACCAAAAGCTATGGCTACACCTTC CATRTATKSYGYTF TRBV15 . . TRBJ1-2
TGTGCCAGCAGCCAAGAAAAGATTATATATTTT CASSQEKIIYF TRBV3-1/TRBV3-2 . . TRBJ1-3
TGTGCCAGCTCATCGGGACAGGCCGGGGGTGAAAAACTGTTTTTT CASSSGQAGGEKLFF TRBV18 . TRBD1 TRBJ1-4
TGTGCCAGTAGTACCCGGGACTCTCCAGCTAAAGCTTTCTTT CASSTRDSPAKAFF TRBV19 few . TRBJ1-1
TGTGCCAGCAGCCAAGGTACGGACACCATATATTTT CASSQGTDTIYF TRBV3-1/TRBV3-2 once . TRBJ1-3
TGTGCCAGCGGCCCTCCGACAGGGGCGGGCGATGGCTACACCTTC CASGPPTGAGDGYTF TRBV28 . TRBD1 TRBJ1-2
TGTGCCAGCAGCCAAGATGCGAATTCAGATACGCAGTATTTT CASSQDANSDTQYF TRBV3-1/TRBV3-2 . . TRBJ2-3
TGCGCCAGCAGCTTGTTTCGGGGGGCCACAGATACGCAGTATTTT CASSLFRGATDTQYF TRBV5-1 once . TRBJ2-3
TGTGCCAGTAGTACCCAGGGAAGTTCTAACGAAAAACTGTTTTTT CASSTQGSSNEKLFF TRBV19 . . TRBJ1-4
TGTGCCAGCAGCTCCGGGGGCTTACTCGGCGAGCAGTTCTTC CASSSGGLLGEQFF TRBV13 . . TRBJ2-1